Listed here are 5 T cell receptor beta chains from one sample, sequenced in a study of T-cell memory formation after mild COVID-19. Via MiXCR, TCRdb re-called the 5' RACE reads, giving one row per CDR3 protein. The sample includes around 310,000 distinct CDR3 sequences, approximately 15% of them seen just once. Sequenced material: PBMCs or a T cell subset sorted from them (not recorded which). The receptors here all came from a man between 18 and 29 years old who had mild COVID-19 (a few samples of this study predate the infection). Cell type and time point are not known.

In its sample, this clonotype was seen a few times. The chain couples TRBV4-2 to TRBJ2-2, with D maybe TRBD2 (5 bases). This CDR3 has 17 amino acids. Germline lookup yields CDR1 LGHNA and CDR2 YNFKEQ. Trimming took 1 base from V and 4 from J, leaving 16 bases between them. CDR3 DNA sequence: TGTGCCAGCAGCCAAGGGCTTCTGCGGGTGGCCACCGGGGAGCTGTTTTTT. Translation gives CASSQGLLRVATGELFF.

The chain is built from TRBV29-1 and TRBJ1-1, with a tentative D call TRBD1 (5 bases). Trimming pared 3 bases from V and 6 bases from J, leaving 11 bases between. The germline V gene has CDR1 SQVTM and CDR2 ANQGSEA. CDR3 length equals 12 residues. Here the CDR3 reads CSVEGTGPEAFF. The CDR3 nucleotides are TGCAGCGTTGAGGGTACGGGGCCTGAAGCTTTCTTT.

The rearrangement joins TRBV6-5 to TRBJ2-2, with unresolved D. Per germline, CDR1 MNHEY and CDR2 SVGAGI. V was clipped by 8 bases and J by 5 bases, with 21 bases between them. This CDR3 is 16 amino acids long. CDR3 nucleotide sequence: TGTGCCAGCGGGTACACGGCCGCCCAAGGGACCGGGGAGCTGTTTTTT. This sequence encodes CASGYTAAQGTGELFF.

The genes are TRBV5-4 and TRBJ1-1; no definite D call. Between the trimmed V and J ends, which lost 3 bases and 0 bases, there was a span of 12 bases. This CDR3 has 15 residues. Germline V gene data show CDR1 as SGHNT and CDR2 as YYREEE (reference sequence). The CDR3 nucleotides are TGTGCCAGCAGCTCCCCGTCGACCCTGAACACTGAAGCTTTCTTT. Translation gives CASSSPSTLNTEAFF.

This sequence joins TRBV7-9 and TRBJ2-2, with 9 bases fitting TRBD1. This CDR3 region has 18 residues. Germline CDR1 SEHNR, CDR2 FQNEAQ (reference sequence). The junction had 15 bases not matched to a gene; V was cut back by 5 bases and J by 5 bases. The CDR3 region is CASSVRRGQGFSTGELFF. Written as DNA, the CDR3 is TGTGCCAGCAGCGTACGCAGGGGACAGGGTTTTTCAACCGGGGAGCTGTTTTTT.